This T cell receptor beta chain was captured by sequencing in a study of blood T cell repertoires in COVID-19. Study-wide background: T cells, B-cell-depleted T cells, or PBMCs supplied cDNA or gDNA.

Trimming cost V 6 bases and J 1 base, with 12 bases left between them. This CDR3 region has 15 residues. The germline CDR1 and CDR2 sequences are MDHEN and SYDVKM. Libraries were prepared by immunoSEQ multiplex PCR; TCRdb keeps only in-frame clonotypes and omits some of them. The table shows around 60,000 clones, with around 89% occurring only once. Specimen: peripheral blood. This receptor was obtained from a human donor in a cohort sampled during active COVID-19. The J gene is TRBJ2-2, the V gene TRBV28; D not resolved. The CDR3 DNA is TGTGCCAGCAGGTTAGGGCGTATGAACACCGGGGAGCTGTTTTTT. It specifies CASRLGRMNTGELFF.